This passage covers 26 T cell receptor beta chains from one sample sequenced in a study of control samples from healthy donors and cancer patients. Assay used: immunoSEQ multiplex PCR; TCRdb lists only in-frame clones, some missing. The table lists about 89,000 clones, more than 70% of them singletons, with over 2% in the top ten. Sequences were obtained from blood. Every receptor here comes from a middle-aged woman in good health.

The sample holds one count of this clone. The J gene is TRBJ1-1, the V gene TRBV27; 7 bases align to TRBD1. Germline loops: CDR1 MNHEY, CDR2 SMNVEV (reference sequence). With 1 base clipped from V and 4 bases from J, the junction kept 6 bases outside the gene matches. The CDR3 is 15 residues long. The CDR3 is CASSLYPGGSTEAFF. The CDR3 nucleotides read TGTGCCAGCAGTTTATACCCAGGGGGGAGCACTGAAGCTTTCTTT.

This clone was seen only a few times. J is TRBJ2-3 and V is TRBV19; possibly TRBD2 for D (6 bases). The CDR3 sequence is 14 residues long. The V and J ends lost 8 bases and 6 bases respectively, with 18 bases between them. The germline V gene has CDR1 LNHDA and CDR2 SQIVND (reference sequence). The CDR3 DNA follows: TGTGCCAGTCGCCGAGGACACGGAGGGGATACGCAGTATTTT. Translating it yields CASRRGHGGDTQYF.

The chain uses TRBV11-2 and TRBJ1-6; D unclear. The length of the CDR3 is 17 residues. Per germline, CDR1 SGHAT and CDR2 FQNNGV. Trimming took 1 base from V and 7 from J, leaving 17 bases between them. CDR3 in amino acids: CASSLGCGERLNSPLHF. The CDR3 nucleotides are TGTGCCAGCAGCTTAGGGTGCGGGGAACGACTCAATTCACCCCTCCACTTT.

The gene calls are TRBV4-1 and TRBJ2-1; TRBD2 might be the D (5 bases). The CDR3 consists of 14 residues. Looked up from germline, CDR1 is MGHRA and CDR2 is YSYEKL. V lost 0 bases and J 7 bases, leaving 10 bases between the germline ends. CDR3 bases: TGCGCCAGCAGCCAAGAACGGGGTTTGAATGAGCAGTTCTTC. Protein sequence: CASSQERGLNEQFF.

This rearrangement joins TRBV5-5 to TRBJ1-2; 9 nucleotides agree with TRBD1. Germline CDR1 is SGHKS and CDR2 is YYEKEE (reference sequence). This CDR3 comprises 14 residues. The trim removed 6 bases at V and 8 bases at J, leaving 11 bases unmatched. The CDR3 DNA sequence: TGTGCCAGCACCTTCCAACAGGGGGCTAAAGGCTACACCTTC. Translating it yields CASTFQQGAKGYTF.

The gene calls are TRBV4-3 and TRBJ1-5; D is undetermined. There are 16 residues in the CDR3. Germline V lookup: CDR1 LGHNA, CDR2 YSLEER. Trimming left V 0 bases short and J 2 bases short, with 11 bases between. CDR3 sequence reads: CASSQDWEFGNQPQHF. As DNA, the CDR3 is TGCGCCAGCAGCCAAGATTGGGAGTTCGGCAATCAGCCCCAGCATTTT.

The chain combines TRBV6-2 or TRBV6-3 with TRBJ1-2, with D hard to call. Between the trimmed V and J ends, which lost 2 bases and 3 bases, there was a span of 10 bases. The CDR3 loop spans 14 amino acids. Germline V lookup: CDR1 MNHEY, CDR2 SVGEGT. The CDR3 region has the DNA TGTGCCAGCAGTTACACCGGACGGTACTATGGCTACACCTTC. Residues: CASSYTGRYYGYTF.

The chain has TRBV5-1 and TRBJ1-5; TRBD1 agrees at 7 bases. Looked up from germline, CDR1 is SGHRS and CDR2 is YFSETQ. This CDR3 has 13 residues. The V gene end was trimmed by 4 bases and the J gene end by 5 bases; junction bases not matched to a gene: 3. The CDR3 spells CASSATGDQPQHF. DNA for the CDR3: TGCGCCAGCAGCGCAACAGGGGATCAGCCCCAGCATTTT.

This chain connects TRBV5-6 to TRBJ1-2; 8 bases are shared with TRBD1. Germline assignment: CDR1 SGHDT and CDR2 YYEEEE. This CDR3 is built from 14 residues. Losses at the gene ends were 2 bases for V and 6 bases for J; bases not matched to a gene: 6. This chain's CDR3 is CASSFRDRRNGYTF. CDR3 in DNA: TGTGCCAGCAGCTTCCGGGACAGGCGAAATGGCTACACCTTC.

The chain carries TRBV15 and TRBJ2-7, with TRBD1 matching over 9 bases. Per the germline V gene, CDR1 is LNHNV and CDR2 is YYDKDF (reference sequence). The V and J ends lost 1 base and 3 bases, in that order; junction bases with no gene match: 13. There are 18 residues in the CDR3. CDR3 loop: CATSRGWGGGTGRYEQYF. The CDR3 bases are TGTGCCACCAGCAGAGGTTGGGGCGGAGGGACAGGGCGCTACGAGCAGTACTTC. Complete variable domain (other parts from reference TRBV15 and TRBJ2-7): DAMVIQNPRYQVTQFGKPVTLSCSQTLNHNVMYWYQQKSSQAPKLLFHYYDKDFNNEADTPDNFQSRRPNTSFCFLDIRSPGLGDTAMYLCATSRGWGGGTGRYEQYFGPGTRLTVT.

The chain carries TRBV4-3 and TRBJ1-4; D is perhaps TRBD1 (6 bases). The CDR3 sequence is 16 residues long. Trimming stripped 5 bases from V and 4 bases from J, with 17 bases between. Germline CDR1 LGHNA, CDR2 YSLEER. CDR3 sequence: CASSMRLSGDNEKLFF. In nucleotides, the CDR3 is TGCGCCAGCAGCATGCGGTTGTCAGGGGATAATGAAAAACTGTTTTTT.

This chain connects TRBV9 to TRBJ2-2; 7 positions agree with TRBD2. Germline CDR1 reads SGDLS; CDR2 reads YYNGEE. This CDR3 has 16 amino acids. Trimming cost V 1 base and J 0 bases; bases outside gene matches: 3. CDR3 in DNA: TGTGCCAGCAGCGTAAGCGGGGCGGCGAACACCGGGGAGCTGTTTTTT. Amino acid sequence: CASSVSGAANTGELFF. The full variable domain, rest sourced from reference TRBV9 and TRBJ2-2, is DSGVTQTPKHLITATGQRVTLRCSPRSGDLSVYWYQQSLDQGLQFLIQYYNGEERAKGNILERFSAQQFPDLHSELNLSSLELGDSALYFCASSVSGAANTGELFFGEGSRLTVL.

The chain employs TRBV30 and TRBJ2-1; TRBD2 aligns across 9 bases. Germline V gene data show CDR1 as GTSNPN and CDR2 as SVGIG (reference sequence). With V trimmed by 3 bases and J by 9 bases, 9 bases remained unmatched. The length of the CDR3 is 14 residues. The CDR3 loop reads CAWRTAGGPGEQFF. In DNA, the CDR3 is TGTGCCTGGAGAACGGCGGGGGGGCCCGGTGAGCAGTTCTTC.

The rearrangement uses TRBV5-4 and TRBJ2-2; TRBD1 agrees at 10 bases. The CDR3 is 16 residues long. The trim removed 4 bases at V and 4 bases at J, leaving 7 bases unmatched. Germline assignment: CDR1 SGHNT and CDR2 YYREEE (reference sequence). The CDR3 spells CASSLRQGAGTGELFF. The CDR3 nucleotides read TGTGCCAGCAGCCTCAGACAGGGGGCAGGCACCGGGGAGCTGTTTTTT. Based on the CDR3 plus reference TRBV5-4 and TRBJ2-2, the full variable domain is ETGVTQSPTHLIKTRGQQVTLRCSSQSGHNTVSWYQQALGQGPQFIFQYYREEENGRGNFPPRFSGLQFPNYSSELNVNALELDDSALYLCASSLRQGAGTGELFFGEGSRLTVL.

This rearrangement joins TRBV3-1 (or the pseudogene TRBV3-2) to TRBJ1-1, with D unclear. Per germline, CDR1 LGHDT and CDR2 YNNKEL (reference sequence). The CDR3 is 14 residues long. The germline V and J ends were trimmed by 0 bases and 8 bases, with 13 bases remaining between them. DNA of the CDR3: TGTGCCAGCAGCCAAGAAGGAGGGCCCCGGGAAGCTTTCTTT. This gives the protein CASSQEGGPREAFF.

This clone was found once. V is TRBV5-1 and J is TRBJ2-1, with TRBD1 identical over 10 bases. Germline V gene sequence: CDR1 SGHRS, CDR2 YFSETQ. V lost 0 bases and J lost 6; bases outside the gene matches: 0. The CDR3 runs 14 residues. The CDR3 DNA is TGCGCCAGCAGCTTGGGGACAGGGGGCAATGAGCAGTTCTTC. Encoded protein: CASSLGTGGNEQFF.

This clone appeared once. The chain carries TRBV15 and TRBJ2-1, with 7 bases matching TRBD2. This CDR3 has 16 residues. CDR1 is LNHNV and CDR2 is YYDKDF in the germline V gene (reference sequence). Trimming removed 0 bases from V and 4 bases from J; junction bases left unmatched: 6. The DNA for the CDR3 is TGTGCCACCAGCAGAGATTTAACTAGCGCTTACAATGAGCAGTTCTTC. It is translated as CATSRDLTSAYNEQFF.

Note on this clone: The sample carries other DNA sequences with the same CDR3. The chain combines TRBV27 with TRBJ1-6; TRBD1 matches 7 bases. The CDR3 sequence is 14 residues long. With V trimmed by 6 bases and J by 7 bases, 6 bases remained unmatched. Germline CDR1 reads MNHEY; CDR2 reads SMNVEV (reference sequence). CDR3 in DNA: TGTGCCAGCAGACGACAGGGAAGAAATTCACCCCTCCACTTT. Translation: CASRRQGRNSPLHF.

This chain links TRBV29-1 with TRBJ1-1; D is unclear. Germline lookup yields CDR1 SQVTM and CDR2 ANQGSEA. The length of the CDR3 is 14 residues. Trimming shortened V by 6 bases and J by 5 bases, and 19 bases separated the two germline ends. CDR3 coding DNA: TGCAGCGTGGCCCTCTTACAACCTCGGACTGAAGCTTTCTTT. It is translated as CSVALLQPRTEAFF.

This rearrangement joins TRBV3-1 (or the pseudogene TRBV3-2) to TRBJ2-5; TRBD2 is a possible D gene (5 bases). This CDR3 has 15 amino acids. Germline CDR1 LGHDT, CDR2 YNNKEL (reference sequence). Trimming stripped 1 base from V and 2 bases from J, with 11 bases between. Written as DNA, the CDR3 is TGTGCCAGCAGCCAAGCTGGACTGCGACAAGAGACCCAGTACTTC. The encoded protein is CASSQAGLRQETQYF.

V is TRBV4-3 and J is TRBJ2-7, with 8 bases fitting TRBD1. The CDR3 covers 16 residues. The trim removed 2 bases at V and 3 bases at J, leaving 9 bases unmatched. Germline lookup yields CDR1 LGHNA and CDR2 YSLEER. The DNA for the CDR3 is TGCGCCAGCAGCCAATCTTCCGGGACAGGAAGCTACGAGCAGTACTTC. Translation: CASSQSSGTGSYEQYF.

Written as DNA, the CDR3 is TGTGCCAGCAGCTTAGTATCGGGGGAGGGCTATGGCTACACCTTC. As protein: CASSLVSGEGYGYTF. V and J are TRBV7-2 and TRBJ1-2, with D perhaps TRBD1 (5 bases). V was clipped by 1 base and J by 4 bases, with 13 bases between them. Germline-derived CDR1 and CDR2 are SGHTA and FQGNSA. CDR3 length: 15 residues.

V gene TRBV6-6 combines with J gene TRBJ1-3; D is unresolved. V shed 5 bases and J shed 0 bases, with 11 bases lying between them. Germline assignment: CDR1 MNHNY and CDR2 SVGAGI (reference sequence). The CDR3 length is 15 residues. This CDR3 is CASSAYSSSGNTIYF. CDR3 nucleotide sequence: TGTGCCAGCAGTGCATACAGCTCCTCTGGAAACACCATATATTTT.

The rearrangement uses TRBV7-3 and TRBJ2-6; TRBD1 might be the D (6 bases). Trimming took off 5 bases at V and 0 bases at J, with 17 bases between the two ends. Germline values: CDR1 SGHTA, CDR2 FQGTGA. This CDR3 region has 18 residues. The CDR3 sequence is CASSPAGTPYSGANVLTF. The CDR3 DNA is TGTGCCAGCAGCCCCGCCGGGACACCGTACTCTGGGGCCAACGTCCTGACTTTC.

V is TRBV24-1 and J is TRBJ1-2; D gene unclear. Germline V gene lookup returns CDR1 KGHDR and CDR2 SFDVKD. V was clipped by 4 bases and J by 4 bases, with 12 bases between them. The CDR3 has 14 residues. This chain's CDR3 is CATSDPTLGYGYTF. The DNA for the CDR3 is TGTGCCACCAGTGACCCTACCTTAGGCTATGGCTACACCTTC.

The rearrangement links TRBV12-5 to TRBJ1-5; perhaps TRBD1 as D (6 bases). The CDR3 spans 14 residues. V lost 4 bases and J lost 0, with 7 bases in between. Germline V CDR1 and CDR2: LGHNT, FRNRAP. CDR3 sequence (DNA): TGTGCTAGTGGTTCAGGGGATAGCAATCAGCCCCAGCATTTT. Amino acids: CASGSGDSNQPQHF.